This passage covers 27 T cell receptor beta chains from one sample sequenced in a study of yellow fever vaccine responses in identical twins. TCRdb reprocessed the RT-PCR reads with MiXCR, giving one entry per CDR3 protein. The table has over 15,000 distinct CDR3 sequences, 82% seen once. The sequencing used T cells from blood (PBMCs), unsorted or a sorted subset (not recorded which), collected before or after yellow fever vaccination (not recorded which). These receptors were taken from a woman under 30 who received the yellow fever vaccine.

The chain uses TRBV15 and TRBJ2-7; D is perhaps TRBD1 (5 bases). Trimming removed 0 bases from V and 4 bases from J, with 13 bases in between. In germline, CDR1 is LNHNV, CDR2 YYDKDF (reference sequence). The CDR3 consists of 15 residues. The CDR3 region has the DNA TGTGCCACCAGCAGAGACAGGGAAGGGCGGTACGAGCAGTACTTC. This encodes CATSRDREGRYEQYF.

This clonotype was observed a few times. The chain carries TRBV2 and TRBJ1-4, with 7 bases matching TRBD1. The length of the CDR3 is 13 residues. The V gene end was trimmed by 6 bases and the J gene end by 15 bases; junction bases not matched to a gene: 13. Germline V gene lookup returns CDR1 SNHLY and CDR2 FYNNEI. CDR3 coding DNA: TGTGCCAGCAGGGCTCCGGACCAGGACAGGTTGTTTTTT. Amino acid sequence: CASRAPDQDRLFF.

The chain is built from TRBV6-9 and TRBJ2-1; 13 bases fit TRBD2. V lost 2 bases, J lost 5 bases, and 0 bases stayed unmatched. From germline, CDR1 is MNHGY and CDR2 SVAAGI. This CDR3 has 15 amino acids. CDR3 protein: CASSYGLAGDNEQFF. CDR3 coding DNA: TGTGCCAGCAGTTATGGACTAGCGGGAGACAATGAGCAGTTCTTC.

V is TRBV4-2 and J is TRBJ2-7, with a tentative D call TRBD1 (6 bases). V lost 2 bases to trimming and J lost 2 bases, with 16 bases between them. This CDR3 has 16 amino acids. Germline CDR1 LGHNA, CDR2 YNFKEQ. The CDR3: CASSQLLDSATYEQYF. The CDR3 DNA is TGTGCCAGCAGCCAACTACTGGACAGCGCAACCTACGAGCAGTACTTC.

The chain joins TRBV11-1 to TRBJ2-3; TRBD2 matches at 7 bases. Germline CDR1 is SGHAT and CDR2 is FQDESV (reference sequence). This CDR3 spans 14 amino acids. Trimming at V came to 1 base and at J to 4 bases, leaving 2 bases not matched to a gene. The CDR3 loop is CASSLEGRADTQYF. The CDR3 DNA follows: TGTGCCAGCAGCTTAGAGGGGAGGGCAGATACGCAGTATTTT.

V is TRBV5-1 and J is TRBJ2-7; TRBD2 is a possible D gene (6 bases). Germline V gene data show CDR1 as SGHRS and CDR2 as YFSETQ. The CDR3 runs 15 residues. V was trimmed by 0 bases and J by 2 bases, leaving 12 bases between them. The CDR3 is CASSLVDGGAYEQYF. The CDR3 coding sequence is TGCGCCAGCAGCTTGGTAGATGGCGGGGCCTACGAGCAGTACTTC.

CDR3 residues: CASSPPRQAYEQYF. The CDR3 coding sequence is TGTGCCAGCTCACCACCGCGACAAGCCTACGAGCAGTACTTC. J is TRBJ2-7 and V is TRBV18; D is unresolved. Germline-derived CDR1 and CDR2 are KGHSH and LQKENI. The germline V and J ends were trimmed by 0 bases and 2 bases, with 8 bases remaining between them. CDR3 length equals 14 residues. Using reference TRBV18 and TRBJ2-7 for the parts outside the CDR3, the full variable domain is NAGVMQNPRHLVRRRGQEARLRCSPMKGHSHVYWYRQLPEEGLKFMVYLQKENIIDESGMPKERFSAEFPKEGPSILRIQQVVRGDSAAYFCASSPPRQAYEQYFGPGTRLTVT.

CDR3 coding DNA: TGTGCCAGCACTTCGCGAGTAGGGGCCGGGGAGCTGTTTTTT. Its protein is CASTSRVGAGELFF. The V call is TRBV6-5, the J call TRBJ2-2; D might be TRBD1 (5 bases). The germline V gene has CDR1 MNHEY and CDR2 SVGAGI. Trimming took 7 bases from V and 6 from J, leaving 15 bases between them. The CDR3 loop spans 14 amino acids.

CDR3 coding DNA: TGTGCCAGCGATGCGGGGGAGTCCTACGAGCAGTACTTC. The encoded protein is CASDAGESYEQYF. The chain links TRBV2 to TRBJ2-7, with TRBD2 identical over 7 bases. CDR3 length: 13 residues. Germline V gives CDR1 SNHLY, CDR2 FYNNEI. With V trimmed by 8 bases and J by 1 base, 5 bases remained unmatched.

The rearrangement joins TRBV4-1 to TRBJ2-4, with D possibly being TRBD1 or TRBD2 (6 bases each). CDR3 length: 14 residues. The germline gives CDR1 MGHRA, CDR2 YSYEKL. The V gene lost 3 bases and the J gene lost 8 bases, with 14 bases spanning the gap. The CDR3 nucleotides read TGCGCCAGCAGCCAGGTTGACAGGAGGGACATTCAGTACTTC. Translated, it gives CASSQVDRRDIQYF.

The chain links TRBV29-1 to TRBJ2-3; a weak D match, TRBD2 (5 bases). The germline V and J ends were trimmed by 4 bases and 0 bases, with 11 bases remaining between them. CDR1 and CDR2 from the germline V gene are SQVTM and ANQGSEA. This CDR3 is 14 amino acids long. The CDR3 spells CSVVGRGSTDTQYF. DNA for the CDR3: TGCAGCGTTGTTGGGAGAGGGAGCACAGATACGCAGTATTTT.

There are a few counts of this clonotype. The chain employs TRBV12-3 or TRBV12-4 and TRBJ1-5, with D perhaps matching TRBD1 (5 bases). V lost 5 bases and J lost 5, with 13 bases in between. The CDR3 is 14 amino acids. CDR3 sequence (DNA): TGTGCCAGCAGTCCTCAGCGGGGGTATCAGCCCCAGCATTTT. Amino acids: CASSPQRGYQPQHF.

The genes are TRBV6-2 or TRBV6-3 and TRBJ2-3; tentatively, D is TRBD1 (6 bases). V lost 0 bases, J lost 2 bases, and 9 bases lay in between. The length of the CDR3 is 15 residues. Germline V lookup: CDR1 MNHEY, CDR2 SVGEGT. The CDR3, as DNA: TGTGCCAGCAGTTACTCATGGGACATCACAGATACGCAGTATTTT. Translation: CASSYSWDITDTQYF.

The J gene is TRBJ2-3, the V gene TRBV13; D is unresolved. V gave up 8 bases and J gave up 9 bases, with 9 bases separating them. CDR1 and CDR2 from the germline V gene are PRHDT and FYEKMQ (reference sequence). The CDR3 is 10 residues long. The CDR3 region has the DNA TGTGCCAGCGACGGGCAGACGCAGTATTTT. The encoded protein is CASDGQTQYF.

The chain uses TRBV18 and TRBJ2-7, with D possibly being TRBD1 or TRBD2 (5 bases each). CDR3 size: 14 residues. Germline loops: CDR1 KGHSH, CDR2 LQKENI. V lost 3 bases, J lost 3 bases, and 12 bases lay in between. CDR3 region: CASSPGRENYEQYF. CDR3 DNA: TGTGCCAGCTCACCTGGCAGGGAGAACTACGAGCAGTACTTC.

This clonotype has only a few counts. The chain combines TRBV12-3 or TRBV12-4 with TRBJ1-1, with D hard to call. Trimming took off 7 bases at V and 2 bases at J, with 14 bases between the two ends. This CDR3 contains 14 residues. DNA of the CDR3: TGTGCCAGCACCCGAGCGGCAGACAACACTGAAGCTTTCTTT. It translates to CASTRAADNTEAFF.

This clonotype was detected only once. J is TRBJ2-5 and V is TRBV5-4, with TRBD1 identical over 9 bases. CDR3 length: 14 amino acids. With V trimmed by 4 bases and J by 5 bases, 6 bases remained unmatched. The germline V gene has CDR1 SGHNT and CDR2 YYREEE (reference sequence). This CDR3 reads CASSRTGGGETQYF. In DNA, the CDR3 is TGTGCCAGCAGCCGTACAGGGGGCGGGGAGACCCAGTACTTC.

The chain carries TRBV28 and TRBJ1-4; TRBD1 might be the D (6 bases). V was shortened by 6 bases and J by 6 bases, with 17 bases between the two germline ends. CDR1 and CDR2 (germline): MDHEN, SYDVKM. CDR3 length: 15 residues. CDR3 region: CASSFTTGIYEKLFF. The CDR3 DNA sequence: TGTGCCAGCAGCTTCACGACAGGAATTTATGAAAAACTGTTTTTT. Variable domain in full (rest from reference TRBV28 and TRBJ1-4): DVKVTQSSRYLVKRTGEKVFLECVQDMDHENMFWYRQDPGLGLRLIYFSYDVKMKEKGDIPEGYSVSREKKERFSLILESASTNQTSMYLCASSFTTGIYEKLFFGSGTQLSVL.

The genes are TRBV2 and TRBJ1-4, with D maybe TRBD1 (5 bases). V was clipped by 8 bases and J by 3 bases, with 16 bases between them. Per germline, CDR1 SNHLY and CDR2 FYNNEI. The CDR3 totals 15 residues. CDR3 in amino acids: CASGGEAIANEKLFF. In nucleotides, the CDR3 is TGTGCCAGCGGGGGGGAAGCTATTGCTAATGAAAAACTGTTTTTT.

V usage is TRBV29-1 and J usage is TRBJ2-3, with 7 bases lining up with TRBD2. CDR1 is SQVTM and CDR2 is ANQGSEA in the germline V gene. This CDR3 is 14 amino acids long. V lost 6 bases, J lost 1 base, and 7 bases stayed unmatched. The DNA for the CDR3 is TGCAGCGTCCTTTTAGCGGGTCGCACAGATACGCAGTATTTT. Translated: CSVLLAGRTDTQYF.

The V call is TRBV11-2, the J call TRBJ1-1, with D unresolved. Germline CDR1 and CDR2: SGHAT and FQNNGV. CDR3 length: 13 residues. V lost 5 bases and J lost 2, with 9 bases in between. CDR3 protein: CASSAGSNTEAFF. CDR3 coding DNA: TGTGCCAGCAGCGCCGGGAGTAACACTGAAGCTTTCTTT.

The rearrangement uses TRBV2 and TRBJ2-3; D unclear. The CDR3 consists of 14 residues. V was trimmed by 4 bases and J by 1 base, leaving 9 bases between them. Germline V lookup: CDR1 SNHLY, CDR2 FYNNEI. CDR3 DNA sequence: TGTGCCAGCAGTGGTCGAGCACGCACAGATACGCAGTATTTT. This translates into CASSGRARTDTQYF.

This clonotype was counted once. The CDR3 nucleotides read TGCAGTGCTAGACTTAGGGGGGGGGCTCGAGAGACCCAGTACTTC. Translated: CSARLRGGARETQYF. The gene calls are TRBV20-1 and TRBJ2-5; possibly TRBD2 for D (7 bases). There are 15 residues in the CDR3. Per germline, CDR1 DFQATT and CDR2 SNEGSKA (reference sequence). V was clipped by 2 bases and J by 4 bases, with 17 bases between them.

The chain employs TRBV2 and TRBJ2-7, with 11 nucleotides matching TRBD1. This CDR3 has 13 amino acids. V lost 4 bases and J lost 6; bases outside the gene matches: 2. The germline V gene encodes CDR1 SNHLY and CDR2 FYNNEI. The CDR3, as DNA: TGTGCCAGCAGTGGGACAGGGGGCGGCGAGCAGTACTTC. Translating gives CASSGTGGGEQYF.

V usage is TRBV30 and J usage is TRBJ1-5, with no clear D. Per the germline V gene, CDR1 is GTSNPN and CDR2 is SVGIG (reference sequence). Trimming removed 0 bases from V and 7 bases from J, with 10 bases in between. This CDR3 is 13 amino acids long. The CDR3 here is CAWSVLGFQPQHF. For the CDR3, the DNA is TGTGCCTGGAGTGTACTAGGGTTCCAGCCCCAGCATTTT.

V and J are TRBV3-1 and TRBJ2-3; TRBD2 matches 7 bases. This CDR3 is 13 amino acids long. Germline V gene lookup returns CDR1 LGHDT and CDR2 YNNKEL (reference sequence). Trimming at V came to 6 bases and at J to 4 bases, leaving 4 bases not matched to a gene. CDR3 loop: CASRGLVADTQYF. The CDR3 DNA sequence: TGTGCCAGCAGAGGACTAGTCGCAGATACGCAGTATTTT.

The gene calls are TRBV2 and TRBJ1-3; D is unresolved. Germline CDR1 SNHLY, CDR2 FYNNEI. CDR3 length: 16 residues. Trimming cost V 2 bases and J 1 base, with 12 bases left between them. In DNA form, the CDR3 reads TGTGCCAGCAGTGAATTAACAGCCACTTCTGGAAACACCATATATTTT. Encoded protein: CASSELTATSGNTIYF.